A selection of T cell receptor beta chains follows, all from one sample in a study of Ad26.COV2.S vaccination and SARS-CoV-2 variants. Using immunoSEQ multiplex PCR, the repertoire was profiled, and TCRdb retains in-frame clones only, with some absent. The sample lists fewer than 600,000 clones, roughly nine tenths occurring once. The specimen was peripheral blood, collected in a trial of Ad26.COV2.S vaccine versus placebo. These TCRs come from a person aged 18-65 years who received the Ad26.COV2.S COVID-19 vaccine or a placebo. CDR3s include the opening cysteine and the closing phenylalanine or tryptophan. The D gene is left open where the match is weak. Some rows mark clone size as missing; the rest say once, few, many or name a class of expanded clone.

clone_size | d_call | j_call | v_call | cdr3_nt | cdr3_aa
- | - | TRBJ1-5 | TRBV6-5 | TGTGCCAGCAGACGTGGACAGAGCGCCTGGCCCCAGCATTTT | CASRRGQSAWPQHF
- | TRBD2 | TRBJ2-1 | TRBV7-2 | TGTGCCAGCAGCCTACTAGCGGGAGCATACAATGAGCAGTTCTTC | CASSLLAGAYNEQFF
once | - | TRBJ1-5 | TRBV19 | TGTGCCAGTAGTCCGAGGGGCGGGGATGGCAATCAGCCCCAGCATTTT | CASSPRGGDGNQPQHF
- | - | TRBJ1-2 | TRBV5-1 | TGCGCCAGCAGCTTGGTAGGGGATTCCTATGGCTACACCTTC | CASSLVGDSYGYTF
- | - | TRBJ2-7 | TRBV5-1 | TGCGCCAGCAGCTTGGCCCTGGGAGACGGCGCCTACGAGCAGTACTTC | CASSLALGDGAYEQYF
- | - | TRBJ1-4 | TRBV19 | TGTGCCAGTAGTGTGACAAAAAAGACAACTAATGAAAAACTGTTTTTT | CASSVTKKTTNEKLFF
- | - | TRBJ1-2 | TRBV7-2 | TGTGCCAGCAGCCTACGGGGGGGGGTTAACTATGGCTACACCTTC | CASSLRGGVNYGYTF
- | TRBD2 | TRBJ2-1 | TRBV4-1 | TGCGCCAGCAGCCAAGTGCTAGCGGGAGTTAATGTGGATGAGCAGTTCTTC | CASSQVLAGVNVDEQFF
- | - | TRBJ2-7 | TRBV6-6 | TGTGCCAGCCTCCCCGACAGGTCCTACGAGCAGTACTTC | CASLPDRSYEQYF
- | - | TRBJ2-1 | TRBV29-1 | TGCAGCGTTGAAAAGTATGGCAGCTACAATGAGCAGTTCTTC | CSVEKYGSYNEQFF
- | TRBD1 | TRBJ2-2 | TRBV30 | TGTGCCTGGAGGCGGGACAGGGAGAACACCGGGGAGCTGTTTTTT | CAWRRDRENTGELFF
- | - | TRBJ1-1 | TRBV3-1/TRBV3-2 | TGTGCCAGCAGCCAAACCGTAAGCGCCGGTACTGAAGCTTTCTTT | CASSQTVSAGTEAFF
few | - | TRBJ1-2 | TRBV28 | TGTGCCAGCAGTTTAAGGTTGGACGATGGCTACACCTTC | CASSLRLDDGYTF
- | TRBD1 | TRBJ1-1 | TRBV24-1 | TGTGCCACCAGGGACAGGACGAACACTGAAGCTTTCTTT | CATRDRTNTEAFF
- | - | TRBJ1-3 | TRBV14 | TGTGCCAGCAGCCCAAGCGGAAACACCATATATTTT | CASSPSGNTIYF
- | - | TRBJ1-2 | TRBV5-4 | TGTGCCAGCAGCGGTACAGTAAACTATGGCTACACCTTC | CASSGTVNYGYTF
- | TRBD1 | TRBJ2-5 | TRBV18 | TGTACCAGCTCACAGGGACAGCAAGAGACCCAGTACTTC | CTSSQGQQETQYF
- | TRBD1 | TRBJ1-5 | TRBV19 | TGTGCCAGTAGTCAGGGGGCGGGGACGGTAAGCAATCAGCCCCAGCATTTT | CASSQGAGTVSNQPQHF
- | - | TRBJ1-5 | TRBV24-1 | TGTGCCACCCGCCACCCATATAGCAATCAGCCCCAGCATTTT | CATRHPYSNQPQHF
- | - | TRBJ2-5 | TRBV4-3 | TGCGCCAGCAGCCCCGGGACTCTCAACGGAGAGACCCAGTACTTC | CASSPGTLNGETQYF
- | TRBD1 | TRBJ1-6 | TRBV6-5 | TGTGCCAGCAGCCACCGACAGGGGGCGAGTTCACCCCTCCACTTT | CASSHRQGASSPLHF
once | - | TRBJ1-5 | TRBV28 | TGTGCCAGCAGTATCGGGACTGCCCAATACGGCGGCAATCAGCCCCAGCATTTT | CASSIGTAQYGGNQPQHF
- | - | TRBJ2-7 | TRBV2 | TGTGCCAGCAGGCTGGGTCTATCCTACGAGCAGTACTTC | CASRLGLSYEQYF
- | TRBD1 | TRBJ1-4 | TRBV28 | TGTGCCAGCAGTCCCGGGACAGGGGTTCTGAGGAATGAAAAACTGTTTTTT | CASSPGTGVLRNEKLFF
- | - | TRBJ2-7 | TRBV3-1/TRBV3-2 | TGTGCCAGCAGCTATTTCACAGAATTGAAATACGAGCAGTACTTC | CASSYFTELKYEQYF
- | TRBD1 | TRBJ1-1 | TRBV30 | TGTGCCCTTCAGGGGGGGATGAACACTGAAGCTTTCTTT | CALQGGMNTEAFF
- | TRBD2 | TRBJ2-1 | TRBV9 | TGTGCCAGCAGCCCCGGACTAGCGGGGGCCCGCTCCTACAATGAGCAGTTCTTC | CASSPGLAGARSYNEQFF
- | TRBD1 | TRBJ1-2 | TRBV7-9 | TGTGCCAGCAGCTTGGGACAGGGGCGAGGCTACACCTTC | CASSLGQGRGYTF
- | - | TRBJ1-4 | TRBV10-3 | TGTGCCATCAGTGGGACGGACATTAGGGAAAAACTGTTTTTT | CAISGTDIREKLFF
- | TRBD2 | TRBJ2-1 | TRBV6-6 | TGTGCCAGCACCCTCAAACTAGCGGGAGAAGGCAATGAGCAGTTCTTC | CASTLKLAGEGNEQFF
- | TRBD2 | TRBJ2-1 | TRBV19 | TGTGCCAGTAGTATTGCCGGGACTAGCGGGAGTCAATTACGGCAGTTCTTC | CASSIAGTSGSQLRQFF